This TCR beta chain was sequenced during a study of OX40 agonist ivuxolimab in advanced cancers. About the study: Checkpoint inhibitors had been given previously to 40% of patients. Study outcomes and limitations: Relatively little clonal expansion, among the lowest observed, appeared in partial responders at 0.1-3.0 mg/kg. There was clonal expansion of CD4+ and CD8+ blood T cells by week 6 at 0.1 to 3.0 mg/kg.

Turning to this clone: The antigen is unknown.

Assay: immunoSEQ multiplex PCR; the TCRdb copy retains only in-frame clones and omits some. The table records 56,000 or so clones, 80% to 85% of them present only once. Looked up from germline, CDR1 is SGHDT and CDR2 is YYEEEE. This CDR3 has 15 amino acids. The V gene end was trimmed by 3 bases and the J gene end by 6 bases; junction bases not matched to a gene: 8. The rearrangement joins TRBV5-6 to TRBJ2-7; 11 nucleotides match TRBD1. This specimen consisted of CD4+ or CD8+ T cells sorted from blood, obtained in a trial of the OX40 agonist ivuxolimab. This clonotype was obtained from an adult with an advanced solid tumor such as melanoma, head and neck, liver or kidney cancer. In nucleotides, the CDR3 is TGTGCCAGCAGCTGGTGGGACAGGGGGATCAGCGAGCAGTACTTC. Encoded protein: CASSWWDRGISEQYF.